A selection of T cell receptor beta chains follows, all from one sample in a study of cytomegalovirus exposure and HLA in healthy donors. TCRdb's copy holds only in-frame clones and misses some; the assay was immunoSEQ multiplex PCR. The table has some 330,000 clones, just over 85% seen once. The source material was PBMCs. The source is a young woman in good health and CMV-seronegative. CDR3s include the opening cysteine and the closing phenylalanine or tryptophan. A D gene is named only where the DNA matches it firmly. Expanded clones get a size class; other rows say once, few or many, or leave the size out.

J gene	V gene	D gene	clone size	CDR3 protein	CDR3 DNA
TRBJ1-1	TRBV7-8	NA	NA	CASSAPGRGNTEAFF	TGTGCCAGCAGCGCCCCGGGGAGGGGTAACACTGAAGCTTTCTTT
TRBJ2-7	TRBV7-2	TRBD2	NA	CASSSNSGIYEQYF	TGTGCCAGCAGCTCAAATAGCGGGATCTACGAGCAGTACTTC
TRBJ2-7	TRBV6-1	NA	NA	CASQTGSYEQYF	TGTGCCAGCCAGACAGGCTCCTACGAGCAGTACTTC
TRBJ1-4	TRBV27	NA	once	CASSRQGGWNEKLFF	TGTGCCAGCAGTCGTCAAGGAGGGTGGAATGAAAAACTGTTTTTT
TRBJ2-2	TRBV7-9	TRBD1	NA	CASSATGTGLPGELFF	TGTGCCAGCAGCGCCACCGGGACAGGGCTCCCCGGGGAGCTGTTTTTT
TRBJ2-7	TRBV6-5	NA	NA	CASSHGSTYEQYF	TGTGCCAGCAGTCACGGGTCCACCTACGAGCAGTACTTC
TRBJ2-5	TRBV18	TRBD2	NA	CASSPPGGGETQYF	TGTGCCAGCTCACCACCGGGCGGGGGAGAGACCCAGTACTTC
TRBJ2-7	TRBV6-1	TRBD2	NA	CASSEWSSGMGDEQYF	TGTGCCAGCAGTGAATGGTCTAGCGGAATGGGCGACGAGCAGTACTTC
TRBJ2-3	TRBV11-3	NA	NA	CASSPGHDYTDTQYF	TGTGCCAGCAGTCCGGGACACGACTACACAGATACGCAGTATTTT
TRBJ2-7	TRBV4-3	TRBD2	NA	CASSQETASGSYEQYF	TGCGCCAGCAGCCAAGAGACGGCTAGCGGGTCCTACGAGCAGTACTTC
TRBJ2-1	TRBV2	TRBD2	NA	CASSWAGGQFDEQFF	TGTGCCAGCAGCTGGGCGGGAGGACAGTTCGATGAGCAGTTCTTC
TRBJ1-5	TRBV7-3	NA	few	CASSLTASNQPQHF	TGTGCCAGCAGCTTAACGGCTAGCAATCAGCCCCAGCATTTT
TRBJ1-4	TRBV4-1	TRBD1	NA	CASSQPTGGGYEKLFF	TGCGCCAGCAGCCAACCTACAGGGGGCGGTTATGAAAAACTGTTTTTT
TRBJ2-7	TRBV29-1	NA	NA	CSVASSNEQYF	TGCAGCGTTGCGTCTAGCAACGAGCAGTACTTC
TRBJ2-1	TRBV9	NA	NA	CASSARPRLESYNEQFF	TGTGCCAGCAGCGCCCGGCCTAGGTTGGAGTCCTACAATGAGCAGTTCTTC
TRBJ2-3	TRBV7-2	NA	NA	CASSLGFGATTDTQYF	TGTGCCAGCAGCTTAGGGTTTGGGGCAACCACAGATACGCAGTATTTT
TRBJ1-2	TRBV30	TRBD1	NA	CAWSDRGALGYTF	TGTGCCTGGAGTGACAGGGGGGCGCTTGGCTACACCTTC
TRBJ2-1	TRBV9	NA	NA	CASSEGSSYNEQFF	TGTGCCAGCAGTGAAGGGAGCTCCTACAATGAGCAGTTCTTC
TRBJ1-4	TRBV28	TRBD1	NA	CASRSTGINEKLFF	TGTGCCAGCAGATCGACAGGGATTAATGAAAAACTGTTTTTT
TRBJ1-4	TRBV7-8	NA	NA	CASSSRGNSNEKLFF	TGTGCCAGCAGCTCCCGGGGGAATTCAAATGAAAAACTGTTTTTT
TRBJ2-2	TRBV5-1	NA	NA	CASSWRNTGELFF	TGCGCCAGCAGCTGGAGGAACACCGGGGAGCTGTTTTTT
TRBJ2-7	TRBV28	NA	NA	CASSSVAGAGREQYF	TGTGCCAGCAGTTCGGTGGCGGGGGCGGGGAGAGAGCAGTACTTC
TRBJ2-1	TRBV7-2	NA	NA	CASSLAVLPILGDEQFF	TGTGCCAGCAGCTTAGCGGTACTACCAATCCTTGGCGATGAGCAGTTCTTC
TRBJ2-3	TRBV5-4	TRBD2	NA	CASRPPSGSTDTQYF	TGTGCCAGCAGACCCCCTAGCGGGAGTACAGATACGCAGTATTTT
TRBJ2-7	TRBV4-1	NA	NA	CASSQARDSSYEQYF	TGCGCCAGCAGCCAGGCTCGGGACTCCTCCTACGAGCAGTACTTC
TRBJ2-1	TRBV9	TRBD1	NA	CASSQSPTGDNEQFF	TGTGCCAGCAGCCAATCCCCCACAGGGGACAATGAGCAGTTCTTC
TRBJ2-7	TRBV29-1	NA	NA	CSVEGGSAEPYEQYF	TGCAGCGTTGAAGGGGGCAGCGCGGAGCCCTACGAGCAGTACTTC
TRBJ1-1	TRBV29-1	NA	NA	CSAGGVNTEAFF	TGCAGCGCCGGCGGGGTCAACACTGAAGCTTTCTTT
TRBJ1-1	TRBV18	NA	NA	CASSPTTQGEAFF	TGTGCCAGCTCACCAACGACACAAGGTGAAGCTTTCTTT
TRBJ1-5	TRBV4-1	NA	NA	CASSQETYNQPQHF	TGCGCCAGCAGCCAAGAAACTTACAATCAGCCCCAGCATTTT
TRBJ2-7	TRBV28	TRBD1	once	CASRPQGKSYEQYF	TGTGCCAGCAGACCACAGGGGAAGTCCTACGAGCAGTACTTC